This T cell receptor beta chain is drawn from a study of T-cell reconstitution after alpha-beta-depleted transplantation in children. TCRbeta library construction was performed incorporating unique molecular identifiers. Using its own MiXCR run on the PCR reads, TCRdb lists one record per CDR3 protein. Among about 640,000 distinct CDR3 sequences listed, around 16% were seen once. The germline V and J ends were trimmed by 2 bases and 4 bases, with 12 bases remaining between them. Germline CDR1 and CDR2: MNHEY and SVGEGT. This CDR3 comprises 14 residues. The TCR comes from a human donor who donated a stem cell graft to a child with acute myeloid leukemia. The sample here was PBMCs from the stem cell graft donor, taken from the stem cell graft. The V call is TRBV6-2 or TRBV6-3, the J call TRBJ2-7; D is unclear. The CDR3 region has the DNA TGTGCCAGCAGTTACATGGGGATCAGTTACGAGCAGTACGTC. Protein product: CASSYMGISYEQYV.